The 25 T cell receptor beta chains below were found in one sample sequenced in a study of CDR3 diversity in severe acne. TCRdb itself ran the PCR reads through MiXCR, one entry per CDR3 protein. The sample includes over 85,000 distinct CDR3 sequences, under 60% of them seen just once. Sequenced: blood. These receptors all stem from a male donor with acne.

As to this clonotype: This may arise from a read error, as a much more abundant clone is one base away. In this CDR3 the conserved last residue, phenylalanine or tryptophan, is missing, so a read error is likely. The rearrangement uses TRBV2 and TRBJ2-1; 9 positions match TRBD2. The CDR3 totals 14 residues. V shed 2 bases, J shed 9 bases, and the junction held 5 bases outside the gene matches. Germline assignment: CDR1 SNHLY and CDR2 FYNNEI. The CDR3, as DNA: TGTGCCAGCAGTGAACTAGCGGGACGTGGTGAGCAGTTCTCC. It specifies CASSELAGRGEQFS.

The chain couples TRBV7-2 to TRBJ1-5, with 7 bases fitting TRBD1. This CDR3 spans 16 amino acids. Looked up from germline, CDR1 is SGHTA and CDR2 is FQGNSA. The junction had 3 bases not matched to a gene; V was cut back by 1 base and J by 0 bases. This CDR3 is CASSLVAGGSNQPQHF. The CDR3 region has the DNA TGTGCCAGCAGCTTAGTAGCAGGGGGTAGCAATCAGCCCCAGCATTTT.

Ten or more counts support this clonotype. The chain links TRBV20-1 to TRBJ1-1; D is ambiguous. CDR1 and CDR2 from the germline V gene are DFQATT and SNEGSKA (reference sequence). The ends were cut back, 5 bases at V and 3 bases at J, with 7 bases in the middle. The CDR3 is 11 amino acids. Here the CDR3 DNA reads TGCAGTGCTGGCCCCGACACTGAAGCTTTCTTT. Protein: CSAGPDTEAFF.

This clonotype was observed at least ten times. The CDR3 loop reads CASSSGLLYNEQFF. CDR3 in DNA: TGTGCCAGCAGCTCGGGCCTCTTGTACAATGAGCAGTTCTTC. V and J are TRBV5-6 and TRBJ2-1, with D hard to call. V lost 3 bases and J 4 bases, leaving 11 bases between the germline ends. CDR3 size: 14 residues. CDR1 and CDR2 from the germline V gene are SGHDT and YYEEEE.

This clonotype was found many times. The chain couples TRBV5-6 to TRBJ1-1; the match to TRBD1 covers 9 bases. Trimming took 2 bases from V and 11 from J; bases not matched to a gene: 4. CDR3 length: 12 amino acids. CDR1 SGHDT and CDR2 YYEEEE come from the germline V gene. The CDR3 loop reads CASSLQQGAAFF. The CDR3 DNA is TGTGCCAGCAGCTTACAACAGGGGGCTGCTTTCTTT.

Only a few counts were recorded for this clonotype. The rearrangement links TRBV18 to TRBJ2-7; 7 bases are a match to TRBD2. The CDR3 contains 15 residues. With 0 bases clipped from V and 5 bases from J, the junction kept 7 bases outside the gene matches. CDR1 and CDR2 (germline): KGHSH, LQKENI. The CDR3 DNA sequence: TGTGCCAGCTCACCACCCCCCGGGGGGACGAACGAGCAGTACTTC. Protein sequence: CASSPPPGGTNEQYF.

Written as DNA, the CDR3 is TGTGCCAGCAGCATACGTGGTGGCGGGAGTTACGAGCAGTACTTC. Translated: CASSIRGGGSYEQYF. V is TRBV11-2 and J is TRBJ2-7; 7 bases are a match to TRBD2. The CDR3 is made up of 15 amino acids. J gave up 4 bases and V 5 bases, and 11 bases lay outside the gene matches. Germline V gives CDR1 SGHAT, CDR2 FQNNGV.

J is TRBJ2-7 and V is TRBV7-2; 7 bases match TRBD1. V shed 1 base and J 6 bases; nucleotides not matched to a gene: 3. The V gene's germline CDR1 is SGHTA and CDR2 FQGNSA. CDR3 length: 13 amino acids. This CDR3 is CASSLVDRVEQYF. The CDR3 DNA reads TGTGCCAGCAGCTTAGTCGACAGGGTCGAGCAGTACTTC.

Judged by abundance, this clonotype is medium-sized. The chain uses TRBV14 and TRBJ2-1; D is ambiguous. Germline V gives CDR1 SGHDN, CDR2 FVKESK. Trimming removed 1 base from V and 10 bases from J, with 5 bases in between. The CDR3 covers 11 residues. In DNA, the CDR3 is TGTGCCAGCAGCCAAGGCTTCGAGCAGTTCTTC. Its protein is CASSQGFEQFF.

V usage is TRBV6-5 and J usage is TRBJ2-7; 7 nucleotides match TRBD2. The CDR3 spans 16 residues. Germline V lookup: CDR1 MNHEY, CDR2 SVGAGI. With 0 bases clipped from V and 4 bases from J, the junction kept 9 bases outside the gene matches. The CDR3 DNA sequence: TGTGCCAGCAGTTACTCGGGGTTTACAGCGGGATACGAGCAGTACTTC. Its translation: CASSYSGFTAGYEQYF.

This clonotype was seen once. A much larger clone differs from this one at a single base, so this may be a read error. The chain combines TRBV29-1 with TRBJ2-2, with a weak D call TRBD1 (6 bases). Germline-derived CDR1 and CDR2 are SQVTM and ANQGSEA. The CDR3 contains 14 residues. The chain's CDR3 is CSVSAGVDTGELLF. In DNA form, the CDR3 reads TGCAGCGTGTCTGCAGGGGTAGACACCGGGGAGCTGCTTTTT.

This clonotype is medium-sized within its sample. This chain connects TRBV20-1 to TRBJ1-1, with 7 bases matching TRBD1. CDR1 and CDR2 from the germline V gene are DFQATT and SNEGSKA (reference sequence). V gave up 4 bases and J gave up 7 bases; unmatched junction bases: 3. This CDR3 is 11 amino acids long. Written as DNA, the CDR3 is TGCAGTGCTACCAGGGGGAATGAAGCTTTCTTT. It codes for CSATRGNEAFF.

Here the CDR3 reads CASSDLAPGSYNEQYF. CDR3 nucleotides: TGTGCCAGCAGTGATCTTGCTCCCGGAAGCTACAATGAGCAGTACTTC. This chain uses TRBV2 with TRBJ2-7; D is undetermined. V dropped 3 bases and J dropped 7 bases, with 22 bases sitting between them. In germline, CDR1 is SNHLY, CDR2 FYNNEI. This CDR3 region has 16 residues.

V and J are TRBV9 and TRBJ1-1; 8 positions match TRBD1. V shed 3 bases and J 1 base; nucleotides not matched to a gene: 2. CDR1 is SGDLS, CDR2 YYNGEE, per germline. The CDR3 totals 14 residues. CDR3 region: CASSADRGNTEAFF. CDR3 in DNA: TGTGCCAGCAGCGCAGACAGGGGGAACACTGAAGCTTTCTTT.

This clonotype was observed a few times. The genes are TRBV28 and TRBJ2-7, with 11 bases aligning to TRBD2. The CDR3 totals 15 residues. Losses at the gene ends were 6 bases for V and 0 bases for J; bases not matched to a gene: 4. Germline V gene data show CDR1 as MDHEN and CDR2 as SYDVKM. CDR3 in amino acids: CASSRLAGSSYEQYF. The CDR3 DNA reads TGTGCCAGCAGCCGACTAGCGGGGAGCTCCTACGAGCAGTACTTC. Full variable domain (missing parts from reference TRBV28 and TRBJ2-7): DVKVTQSSRYLVKRTGEKVFLECVQDMDHENMFWYRQDPGLGLRLIYFSYDVKMKEKGDIPEGYSVSREKKERFSLILESASTNQTSMYLCASSRLAGSSYEQYFGPGTRLTVT.

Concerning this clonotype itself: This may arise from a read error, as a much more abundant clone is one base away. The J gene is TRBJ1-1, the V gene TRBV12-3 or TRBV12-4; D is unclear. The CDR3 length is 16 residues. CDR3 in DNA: TGTGCCAGCAGTTTGGGTTATGGACCGAAAAACACTGAAGCTTCCTTT. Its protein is CASSLGYGPKNTEASF.

CDR3 sequence: CASSLLGGTNEQYF. The CDR3 nucleotides read TGTGCCAGCAGCTTATTAGGGGGAACCAACGAGCAGTATTTT. This chain links TRBV13 with TRBJ2-3; D perhaps matches TRBD1 (6 bases). Germline V gives CDR1 PRHDT, CDR2 FYEKMQ (reference sequence). V was clipped by 2 bases and J by 11 bases, with 17 bases between them. This CDR3 has 14 amino acids.

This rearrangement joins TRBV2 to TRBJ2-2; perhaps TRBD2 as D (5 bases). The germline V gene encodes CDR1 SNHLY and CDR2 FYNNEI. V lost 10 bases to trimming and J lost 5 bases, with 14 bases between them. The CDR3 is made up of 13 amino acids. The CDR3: CATRPTGTGELFF. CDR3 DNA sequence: TGTGCCACCCGGCCGACGGGGACCGGGGAGCTGTTTTTT.

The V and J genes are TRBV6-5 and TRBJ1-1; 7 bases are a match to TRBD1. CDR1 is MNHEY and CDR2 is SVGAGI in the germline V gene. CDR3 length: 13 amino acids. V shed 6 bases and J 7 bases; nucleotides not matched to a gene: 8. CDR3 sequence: CASRAGQTNEAFF. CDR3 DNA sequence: TGTGCCAGCAGGGCGGGACAGACGAATGAAGCTTTCTTT.

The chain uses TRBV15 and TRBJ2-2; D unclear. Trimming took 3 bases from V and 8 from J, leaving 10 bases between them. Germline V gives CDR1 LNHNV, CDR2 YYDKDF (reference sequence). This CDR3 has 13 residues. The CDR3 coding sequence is TGTGCCACCAGCAGTGGCCTACCTGGGGAGCTGTTTTTT. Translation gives CATSSGLPGELFF. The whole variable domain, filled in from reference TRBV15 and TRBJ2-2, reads DAMVIQNPRYQVTQFGKPVTLSCSQTLNHNVMYWYQQKSSQAPKLLFHYYDKDFNNEADTPDNFQSRRPNTSFCFLDIRSPGLGDTAMYLCATSSGLPGELFFGEGSRLTVL.

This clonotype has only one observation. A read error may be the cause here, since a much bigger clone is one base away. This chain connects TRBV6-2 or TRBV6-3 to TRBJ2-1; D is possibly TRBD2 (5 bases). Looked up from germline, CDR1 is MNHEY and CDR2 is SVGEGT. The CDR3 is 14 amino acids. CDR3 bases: TGTGCCGGCAGCCCTGACTTGCGGGCTAATGAGCAGTTCTTC. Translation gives CAGSPDLRANEQFF.

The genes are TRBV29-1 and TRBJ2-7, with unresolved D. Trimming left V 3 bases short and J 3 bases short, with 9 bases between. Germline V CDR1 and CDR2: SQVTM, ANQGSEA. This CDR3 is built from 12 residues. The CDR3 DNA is TGCAGCGTTGATGACGGCAGCTACGAGCAGTACTTC. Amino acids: CSVDDGSYEQYF.

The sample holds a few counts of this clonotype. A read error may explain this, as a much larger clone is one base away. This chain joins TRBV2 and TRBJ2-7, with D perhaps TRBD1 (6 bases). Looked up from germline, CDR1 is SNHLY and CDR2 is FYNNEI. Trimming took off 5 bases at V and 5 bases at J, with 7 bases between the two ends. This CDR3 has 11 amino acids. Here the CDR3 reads CASSHRDEQYV. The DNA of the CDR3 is TGTGCCAGCAGTCACAGGGACGAGCAGTACGTC.

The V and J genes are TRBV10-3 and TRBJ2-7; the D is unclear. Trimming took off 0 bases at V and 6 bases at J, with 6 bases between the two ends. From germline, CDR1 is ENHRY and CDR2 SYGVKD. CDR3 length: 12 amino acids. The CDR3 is CAISESVGEQYF. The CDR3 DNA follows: TGTGCCATCAGTGAGTCGGTTGGCGAGCAGTACTTC.

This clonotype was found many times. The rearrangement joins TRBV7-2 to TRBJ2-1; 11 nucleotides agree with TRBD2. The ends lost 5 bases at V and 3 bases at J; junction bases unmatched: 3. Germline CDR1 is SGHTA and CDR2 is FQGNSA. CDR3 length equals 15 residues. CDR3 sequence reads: CASSVLAGVYNEQFF. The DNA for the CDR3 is TGTGCCAGCAGCGTACTAGCGGGAGTCTACAATGAGCAGTTCTTC.